The present TCR beta chain was sequenced within a study of patients and donors after allogeneic stem cell transplantation. TCRdb called the RT-PCR reads again in MiXCR, with one record for every CDR3 protein. Of a few hundred thousand distinct CDR3 sequences in the sample, about 37% are singletons; the top ten hold under 14%. Between the trimmed V and J ends, which lost 5 bases and 1 base, there was a span of 12 bases. This CDR3 has 14 residues. The sample taken for sequencing was blood, either unsorted or a sorted T cell fraction (not recorded which). The chain employs TRBV12-3 or TRBV12-4 and TRBJ2-7; the D gene could be TRBD1 or TRBD2 (5 bases each). The clonotype originates from a human donor who was either an allogeneic HSCT recipient or a stem cell or donor lymphocyte infusion donor (not recorded which). It is not recorded whose cells these are; they may come from a transplant donor. The CDR3 reads CASSTGPGSYEQYF. In DNA, the CDR3 is TGTGCCAGCAGTACGGGACCAGGTTCCTACGAGCAGTACTTC.